Sequencing of this T cell receptor (beta chain) was carried out in a study of PD-1 blockade in classical Hodgkin lymphoma. Study outcomes and limitations: Later analyses included only patients treated at least 1 year post-ASCT.

This clone was counted only a few times. Its antigen is still unknown. Autologous stem cell transplantation was followed by relapse in every patient, and brentuximab vedotin exposure varied. When best responses were assessed, they were complete response, partial response or progressive disease. Profiling relied on immunoSEQ multiplex PCR, and the TCRdb table lists in-frame clones only, not all of them. This sample has over 70,000 clones, with about nine tenths found just once. Germline assignment: CDR1 MGHRA and CDR2 YSYEKL. The trim removed 4 bases at V and 7 bases at J, leaving 10 bases unmatched. This CDR3 region has 15 residues.

Source: peripheral blood mononuclear cells (PBMCs), taken at baseline. The source is a human donor with classical Hodgkin lymphoma. V is TRBV4-1 and J is TRBJ1-5; 7 bases line up with TRBD1. CDR3 amino acids: CASSLVDREEQPQHF. The CDR3 DNA is TGCGCCAGCAGCCTGGTAGACAGGGAGGAACAGCCCCAGCATTTT.